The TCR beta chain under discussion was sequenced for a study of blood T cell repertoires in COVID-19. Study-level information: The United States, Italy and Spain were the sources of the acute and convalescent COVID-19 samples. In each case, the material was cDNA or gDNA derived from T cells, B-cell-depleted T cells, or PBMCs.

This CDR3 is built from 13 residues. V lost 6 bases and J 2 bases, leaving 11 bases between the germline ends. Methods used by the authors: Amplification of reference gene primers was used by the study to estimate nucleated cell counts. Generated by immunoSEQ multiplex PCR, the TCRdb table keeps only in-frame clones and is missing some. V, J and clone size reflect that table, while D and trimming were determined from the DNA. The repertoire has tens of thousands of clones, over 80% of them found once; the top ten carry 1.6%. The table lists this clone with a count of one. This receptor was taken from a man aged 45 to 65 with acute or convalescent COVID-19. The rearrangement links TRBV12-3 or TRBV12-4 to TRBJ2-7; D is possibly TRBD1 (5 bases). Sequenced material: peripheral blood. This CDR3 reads CASRWGVAYEQYF. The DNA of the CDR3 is TGTGCCAGCAGATGGGGCGTCGCCTACGAGCAGTACTTC.